The 27 T cell receptor beta chains below come from one sample, sequenced in a study of blood T cell repertoires in COVID-19. The repertoire was sequenced with immunoSEQ multiplex PCR; TCRdb's copy has only in-frame clones and lacks some. The table includes 200,000 to 250,000 clones, around 84% detected once. The sequencing sample was made of peripheral blood. All receptors derive from a man aged 35 to 55 with acute or convalescent COVID-19.

This sequence joins TRBV27 and TRBJ2-2; 11 positions agree with TRBD2. Germline V gene lookup returns CDR1 MNHEY and CDR2 SMNVEV (reference sequence). The CDR3 is 16 residues long. V shed 5 bases and J 6 bases; nucleotides not matched to a gene: 8. The CDR3 bases are TGTGCCAGCAGTCTCTTAATAGCGGGGGGGCCCGGGGAGCTGTTTTTT. Translation gives CASSLLIAGGPGELFF.

The chain uses TRBV27 and TRBJ1-6; perhaps TRBD1 as D (6 bases). V shed 4 bases and J shed 7 bases, with 14 bases lying between them. Germline lookup yields CDR1 MNHEY and CDR2 SMNVEV (reference sequence). The CDR3 extends over 15 amino acids. The DNA for the CDR3 is TGTGCCAGCAGTTCCCAGGGGATTAAGAATTCACCCCTCCACTTT. This codes for CASSSQGIKNSPLHF.

This chain connects TRBV6-5 to TRBJ1-3; 8 nucleotides agree with TRBD1. V lost 7 bases and J lost 2; bases outside the gene matches: 7. Looked up from germline, CDR1 is MNHEY and CDR2 is SVGAGI. The CDR3 consists of 15 residues. The CDR3 here is CASTLRTGPGNTIYF. The CDR3 DNA reads TGTGCCAGCACCCTACGGACAGGGCCTGGAAACACCATATATTTT.

The V call is TRBV29-1, the J call TRBJ1-2, with 10 bases matching TRBD1. CDR1 SQVTM and CDR2 ANQGSEA come from the germline V gene. This CDR3 has 15 amino acids. V shed 6 bases and J 5 bases; nucleotides not matched to a gene: 12. The CDR3 here is CSVPRGKGQGYGYTF. CDR3 in DNA: TGCAGCGTCCCGCGGGGCAAGGGACAGGGGTATGGCTACACCTTC.

This chain links TRBV28 with TRBJ2-7; no clear D. This CDR3 has 11 amino acids. Germline V CDR1 and CDR2: MDHEN, SYDVKM. Between the trimmed V and J ends, which lost 4 bases and 7 bases, there was a span of 8 bases. The CDR3 protein is CASSSSTEQYF. The CDR3 DNA follows: TGTGCCAGCAGTTCTTCTACGGAGCAGTACTTC.

The chain has TRBV25-1 and TRBJ1-3; 8 bases are shared with TRBD1. This CDR3 is built from 15 residues. J lost 2 bases, V lost 5 bases, and 5 bases had no gene match. Germline values: CDR1 MGHDK, CDR2 SYGVNS. DNA of the CDR3: TGTGCCAGCAGTCTCACAGGGGGAGCTGGAAACACCATATATTTT. It encodes CASSLTGGAGNTIYF. Together with reference TRBV25-1 and TRBJ1-3, the CDR3 gives the full variable domain: EADIYQTPRYLVIGTGKKITLECSQTMGHDKMYWYQQDPGMELHLIHYSYGVNSTEKGDLSSESTVSRIRTEHFPLTLESARPSHTSQYLCASSLTGGAGNTIYFGEGSWLTVV.

Only a few counts were recorded for this clone. V usage is TRBV19 and J usage is TRBJ1-5; a possible D gene is TRBD1 (5 bases). Trimming left V 7 bases short and J 0 bases short, with 13 bases between. The CDR3 covers 15 residues. From germline, CDR1 is LNHDA and CDR2 SQIVND (reference sequence). As DNA, the CDR3 is TGTGCCAGTACCCCGACAGAAAATAGCAATCAGCCCCAGCATTTT. Translated: CASTPTENSNQPQHF.

The chain has TRBV5-1 and TRBJ2-3, with 7 nucleotides matching TRBD1. V shed 1 base, J shed 0 bases, and the junction held 11 bases outside the gene matches. Germline CDR1 SGHRS, CDR2 YFSETQ. The CDR3 runs 18 residues. The CDR3 here is CASSLHQTGAPSTDTQYF. CDR3 nucleotides: TGCGCCAGCAGCTTGCACCAAACAGGGGCCCCTAGCACAGATACGCAGTATTTT.

This clone was seen a few times. The chain carries TRBV5-1 and TRBJ1-4; no clear D. Per the germline V gene, CDR1 is SGHRS and CDR2 is YFSETQ. This CDR3 region has 14 residues. V lost 7 bases, J lost 0 bases, and 10 bases lay in between. The CDR3 DNA follows: TGCGCCAGCTCAAAGGAGGCAACTAATGAAAAACTGTTTTTT. It encodes CASSKEATNEKLFF.

V usage is TRBV7-6 and J usage is TRBJ1-1; D is possibly TRBD1 (5 bases). The CDR3 consists of 13 residues. The germline CDR1 and CDR2 sequences are SGHVS and FNYEAQ. The V end was cut by 6 bases, the J end by 2 bases, with 10 bases between. CDR3 nucleotide sequence: TGTGCCAGCAGGCGACAGATTAACACTGAAGCTTTCTTT. Residues: CASRRQINTEAFF.

The chain carries TRBV6-2 or TRBV6-3 and TRBJ2-1; D not certain. This CDR3 is built from 15 residues. V shed 0 bases and J shed 1 base, with 7 bases lying between them. CDR1 and CDR2 from the germline V gene are MNHEY and SVGEGT. The CDR3 spells CASSYSSLSYNEQFF. In DNA, the CDR3 is TGTGCCAGCAGTTACTCAAGCCTTTCCTACAATGAGCAGTTCTTC.

This clone was recorded a few times. This rearrangement joins TRBV4-3 to TRBJ2-2; no clear D gene. CDR3 length equals 14 residues. With 2 bases removed from V and 0 bases from J, the gap between germline ends came to 4 bases. The germline V gene encodes CDR1 LGHNA and CDR2 YSLEER. The CDR3 DNA reads as TGCGCCAGCAGCCAATTCGCGAACACCGGGGAGCTGTTTTTT. Protein sequence: CASSQFANTGELFF.

The rearrangement links TRBV19 to TRBJ1-1; a weak D match, TRBD1 (6 bases). This CDR3 is 12 amino acids long. The ends were cut back, 5 bases at V and 6 bases at J, with 10 bases in the middle. Germline-derived CDR1 and CDR2 are LNHDA and SQIVND (reference sequence). CDR3 bases: TGTGCCAGTAGTCTATCAGGGGCTGAAGCTTTCTTT. Translated: CASSLSGAEAFF.

The chain recombines TRBV18 with TRBJ1-5; D is possibly TRBD1 (5 bases). The V gene's germline CDR1 is KGHSH and CDR2 LQKENI. The V gene lost 2 bases and the J gene lost 8 bases, with 13 bases spanning the gap. The CDR3 is 14 amino acids. The CDR3 DNA follows: TGTGCCAGCTCACCAGCGACGCTAGGGGAGCCCCAGCATTTT. This gives the protein CASSPATLGEPQHF.

This sequence joins TRBV11-3 and TRBJ2-2, with 8 bases that match TRBD2. The V and J ends lost 4 bases and 0 bases, in that order; junction bases with no gene match: 7. The CDR3 length is 17 residues. Germline V gene data show CDR1 as SGHNT and CDR2 as YENEEA. The CDR3 DNA sequence: TGTGCCAGCAGCTCGTCCCGGGGGGGAGCGAACACCGGGGAGCTGTTTTTT. Translating gives CASSSSRGGANTGELFF.

The rearrangement joins TRBV9 to TRBJ2-7, with 7 bases fitting TRBD1. CDR1 SGDLS and CDR2 YYNGEE come from the germline V gene. After removal of 2 bases from V and 8 bases from J, the junction contained 10 bases not matched to a gene. This CDR3 contains 14 residues. DNA for the CDR3: TGTGCCAGCAGCGTCGAGACAGGGTCGCGTCAGCAGTACTTC. This gives the protein CASSVETGSRQQYF.

The CDR3: CASSPAAETQYF. The DNA for the CDR3 is TGTGCCAGCTCACCGGCGGCGGAGACCCAGTACTTC. The chain uses TRBV18 and TRBJ2-5; D call uncertain. The V end lost 3 bases, the J end lost 5 bases, and 7 bases lay between the germline ends. The germline gives CDR1 KGHSH, CDR2 LQKENI. This CDR3 contains 12 residues.

The V and J genes are TRBV27 and TRBJ2-1; TRBD1 aligns across 8 bases. Germline loops: CDR1 MNHEY, CDR2 SMNVEV (reference sequence). V dropped 0 bases and J dropped 14; count of bases not matched to a gene: 15. The CDR3 spans 16 residues. The CDR3 sequence is CASSLSAGGGLHGEFF. CDR3 nucleotides: TGTGCCAGCAGTTTATCGGCAGGGGGCGGTCTCCACGGTGAGTTCTTC.

The V and J genes are TRBV2 and TRBJ2-7; 16 bases agree with TRBD2. The V segment lost 5 bases and the J segment 5 bases; nucleotides outside the gene matches: 6. Germline loops: CDR1 SNHLY, CDR2 FYNNEI. The CDR3 is 16 residues long. The CDR3 spells CASSQGLAGGHHEQYF. The CDR3 DNA reads TGTGCCAGCAGTCAGGGACTAGCGGGGGGGCACCACGAGCAGTACTTC.

This clone has only one observation. This sequence joins TRBV4-1 and TRBJ1-3; 7 nucleotides line up with TRBD1. Germline assignment: CDR1 MGHRA and CDR2 YSYEKL. With V trimmed by 5 bases and J by 1 base, 5 bases remained unmatched. This CDR3 is built from 15 residues. The CDR3 reads CASSITGDSGNTIYF. The CDR3 nucleotides are TGCGCCAGCAGCATCACAGGGGATTCTGGAAACACCATATATTTT.

A word on this clone: The sample has other DNA sequences that encode this CDR3 too. The chain combines TRBV5-1 with TRBJ1-1, with D unresolved. This CDR3 spans 13 amino acids. Germline-derived CDR1 and CDR2 are SGHRS and YFSETQ. The ends were cut back, 0 bases at V and 2 bases at J, with 5 bases in the middle. Here the CDR3 reads CASSLVVNTEAFF. The DNA for the CDR3 is TGCGCCAGCAGCTTGGTAGTCAACACTGAAGCTTTCTTT.

The chain uses TRBV7-9 and TRBJ2-7; 8 nucleotides agree with TRBD1. Germline V lookup: CDR1 SEHNR, CDR2 FQNEAQ (reference sequence). Trimming at V came to 5 bases and at J to 7 bases, leaving 4 bases not matched to a gene. The CDR3 loop spans 12 amino acids. CDR3 nucleotide sequence: TGTGCCAGCAGCAACACAGGGGGGGAGCAGTACTTC. Its translation is CASSNTGGEQYF.

The chain has TRBV21-1 and TRBJ2-1; TRBD2, the table's D call, was not compared with the DNA. TRBV21-1 is a known pseudogene. This CDR3 has 15 amino acids. The chain's CDR3 is CASSLPSGGNNEQFF. CDR3 coding DNA: TGTGCCAGCAGCCTACCTAGCGGGGGTAATAATGAGCAGTTCTTC.

This rearrangement joins TRBV28 to TRBJ1-1; D remains unclear. CDR3 size: 13 residues. CDR1 and CDR2 from the germline V gene are MDHEN and SYDVKM. Trimming pared 5 bases from V and 6 bases from J, leaving 13 bases between. The CDR3 sequence is CASSPSLSAEAFF. In DNA form, the CDR3 reads TGTGCCAGCAGTCCCTCCCTTAGTGCTGAAGCTTTCTTT.

The chain has TRBV6-5 and TRBJ1-5, with TRBD1 matching 8 bases. J was trimmed by 9 bases and V by 6 bases; bases with no gene match: 13. Per the germline V gene, CDR1 is MNHEY and CDR2 is SVGAGI. The CDR3 is 15 residues long. The CDR3 DNA is TGTGCCAGCAGCCTCCGAGCAGGGGGCGATCGGCCCCAGCATTTT. Translation gives CASSLRAGGDRPQHF.

The rearrangement uses TRBV2 and TRBJ2-1, with TRBD1 matching over 7 bases. V shed 6 bases, J shed 5 bases, and the junction held 13 bases outside the gene matches. The CDR3 runs to 16 residues. Germline V lookup: CDR1 SNHLY, CDR2 FYNNEI. The CDR3 DNA sequence: TGTGCCAGCAGCTCTCCCCTGGGCAGGGGGAACAATGAGCAGTTCTTC. Its protein product is CASSSPLGRGNNEQFF.

This chain connects TRBV9 to TRBJ2-7; 9 bases line up with TRBD1. The ends lost 4 bases at V and 6 bases at J; junction bases unmatched: 11. CDR1 is SGDLS and CDR2 is YYNGEE in the germline V gene. The CDR3 is made up of 15 amino acids. As DNA, the CDR3 is TGTGCCAGCAGCCCAGGAGGGGACAGGGCACGCGAGCAGTACTTC. As protein: CASSPGGDRAREQYF.